This T cell receptor (beta chain) was captured by sequencing in a study of T-cell memory formation after mild COVID-19. Constant-segment primers and 5'RACE yielded cDNA libraries for TCR alpha and TCR beta, each carrying sample barcodes and UMIs. In TCRdb, the 5' RACE reads were re-called with MiXCR into one record per CDR3 protein. This sample yields 150,000 to 200,000 distinct CDR3 sequences, of which roughly 17% are seen a single time; about 2% belongs to the top ten. This clonotype occurred a few times. The origin of this receptor is an adult woman who had mild COVID-19 (a few samples of this study predate the infection). Cell type and time point are not known. Sequencing input: PBMCs or a T cell subset sorted from them (not recorded which).

CDR3 sequence (DNA): TGCAGTGCTAGAGGGGGGCTCGGGAGGTACACCGGGGAGCTGTTTTTT. Encoded protein: CSARGGLGRYTGELFF. The genes are TRBV20-1 and TRBJ2-2, with D possibly TRBD2 on 7 matching bases. Trimming removed 1 base from V and 3 bases from J, with 15 bases in between. Germline V gene data show CDR1 as DFQATT and CDR2 as SNEGSKA (reference sequence). The CDR3 consists of 16 residues.